This T cell receptor (beta chain) stems from a study of vaccination and CD4 T cells after COVID-19. The Oncomine TCR Beta short-read assay was applied to DNA of cultured CD4+ T cells. Genomic DNA was isolated from cultured CD4+ T cells. TCRdb used MiXCR to reprocess the PCR reads, holding one entry per CDR3 protein. The data hold 6,000 to 8,500 distinct CDR3 sequences, with roughly 76% observed a single time. CDR3 length equals 17 residues. V gave up 0 bases and J gave up 7 bases, with 22 bases separating them. Germline lookup yields CDR1 DFQATT and CDR2 SNEGSKA (reference sequence). A word on this clonotype: Antigen specificity is unknown.

Treatment meaning: approximately nine-day PBMC culture with coronavirus spike peptide pools or control peptides (ViraFEST assay). J is TRBJ1-5 and V is TRBV20-1, with D maybe TRBD1 (6 bases). The sample comprised CD4+ T cells from blood, cultured in vitro. The receptor's source is a human donor who had recovered from COVID-19. The chain's CDR3 is CSARDYLKPSGVQPQHF. The CDR3 DNA is TGCAGTGCTAGAGATTACCTTAAACCCTCAGGGGTCCAGCCCCAGCATTTT.